This T cell receptor beta chain was sequenced for a study of response to subunit inactivated influenza vaccine. Whole-study findings and limits: Few new T cells, the authors suggested, are recruited by each seasonal influenza vaccination.

This clonotype was picked up a small number of times. The target antigen is unknown. TCRdb redid the calling of the RT-PCR reads with MiXCR, one entry per CDR3 protein. Here the sample spans approximately 160,000 distinct CDR3 sequences, around 11% being singletons. V was shortened by 0 bases and J by 1 base, with 18 bases between the two germline ends. CDR1 SGHDN and CDR2 FVKESK come from the germline V gene. This CDR3 contains 18 residues. This clonotype was sampled from a man between 45 and 75 years old who received an inactivated influenza vaccine. The sample consisted of CD8+ T cells sorted from PBMCs, taken around 25 months after vaccination. V is TRBV14 and J is TRBJ1-2, with D perhaps matching TRBD1 (5 bases). The CDR3 DNA reads as TGTGCCAGCAGCCAAGATCGAGGACACTCTATAAATAACTATGGCTACACCTTC. Amino acid sequence: CASSQDRGHSINNYGYTF.